Listed below are T cell receptor beta chains from one sample, sequenced in a study of beta chain features in type 1 diabetes. Profiling relied on immunoSEQ multiplex PCR, and the TCRdb table lists in-frame clones only, not all of them. The sample shows approximately 300,000 clones, 9.5% to 12% of them seen only once. Sequencing was done on a sample of naive CD4+ T cells from blood. All receptors derive from a woman in her 30s in good health. Each CDR3 is given with its conserved first and last residue. A D gene is named only where the DNA matches it firmly. Some rows mark clone size as missing; the rest say once, few, many or name a class of expanded clone.

V gene	D gene	clone size	J gene	CDR3 DNA	CDR3 protein
TRBV6-5	-	-	TRBJ2-3	TGTGCCGCGGGGAGGACGGATACGCAGTATTTT	CAAGRTDTQYF
TRBV30	TRBD1	-	TRBJ1-4	TGTGCCTGGAGCAAAGGGGGCATAGCCGAAAAACTGTTTTTT	CAWSKGGIAEKLFF
TRBV7-3	-	-	TRBJ1-5	TGTGCCAGCAGCCTTCCCTTCCGGCATTTT	CASSLPFRHF
TRBV7-8	-	-	TRBJ2-7	TGTGCCAGCAGCTTAGCCAGGACAGTGACCGAGCAGTACTTC	CASSLARTVTEQYF
TRBV7-6	-	few	TRBJ2-7	TGTGCCAGCAGCCACAGGGTCAGCTCCTACGAGCAGTACTTC	CASSHRVSSYEQYF
TRBV28	TRBD1	few	TRBJ1-3	TGTGCCAGCAGTCTACAGGGGGCTGGAAACACCATATATTTT	CASSLQGAGNTIYF
TRBV4-3	TRBD2	many	TRBJ2-1	TGCGCCAGCAGCCAAGAACTAGCGGAGGAACCCCCCCAGTTCTTC	CASSQELAEEPPQFF
TRBV18	TRBD2	-	TRBJ2-1	TGTGCCAGCTCACCCCGGACTAGCGGGAGCTCCTACAATGAGCAGTTCTTC	CASSPRTSGSSYNEQFF
TRBV9	TRBD1	few	TRBJ2-5	TGTGCCAGCAGCGTCACCCCGAGGACAGGGCAAGAGACCCAGTACTTC	CASSVTPRTGQETQYF
TRBV11-3	-	few	TRBJ1-2	TGTGCCAGCAGTTTAAGGTCGGGAGTTGGCTACACCTTC	CASSLRSGVGYTF
TRBV7-9	-	-	TRBJ2-5	TGTGCCAGCAGCTTAGAGACTTCCGAGACCCAGTACTTC	CASSLETSETQYF
TRBV27	-	few	TRBJ2-1	TGTGCCAGCAGTTTATCAGTCAGGGACTCTTTAGGCCTTGAGCAGTTCTTC	CASSLSVRDSLGLEQFF
TRBV19	TRBD1	few	TRBJ2-1	TGTGCCAGTAGTCGGACAGGGACATACAATGAGCAGTTCTTC	CASSRTGTYNEQFF
TRBV6-5	TRBD1	few	TRBJ2-7	TGTGCCAGCAGCCCGGGACAGGGGCTCCACGAGCAGTACTTC	CASSPGQGLHEQYF
TRBV11-3	TRBD2	-	TRBJ2-5	TGTGCCAGCAGCGGGCGGGAGGACCAAGAGACCCAGTACTTC	CASSGREDQETQYF
TRBV7-2	TRBD2	-	TRBJ2-1	TGTGCCAGCAGCATAGAGCTAGCGGGACTAAATGAGCAGTTCTTC	CASSIELAGLNEQFF
TRBV27	-	-	TRBJ2-5	TGTGCCAGCAGTTCGCAGGGGCAAGCTGAAGAGACCCAGTACTTC	CASSSQGQAEETQYF
TRBV30	TRBD1	few	TRBJ2-7	TGTGCCTGGAGTTTAGGGACAGGGGGCTACGAGCAGTACTTC	CAWSLGTGGYEQYF
TRBV5-1	TRBD2	few	TRBJ2-4	TGCGCCAGCAGCTTGGACCCAAGCGGGAGGGCAAACATTCAGTACTTC	CASSLDPSGRANIQYF
TRBV15	-	few	TRBJ1-3	TGTGCCACCAGCAGAGATGCGGGGGCTGGAAACACCATATATTTT	CATSRDAGAGNTIYF
TRBV4-1	TRBD2	-	TRBJ2-5	TGCGCCAGCAGCCAAATTGAATCCGGGACTATGACACAAGAGACCCAGTACTTC	CASSQIESGTMTQETQYF
TRBV5-1	-	few	TRBJ2-3	TGCGCCAGCGGTGACACTTCCCCAACAGATACGCAGTATTTT	CASGDTSPTDTQYF
TRBV27	TRBD1	-	TRBJ2-7	TGTGCCAGCAGTTTATGGACAGGGGGATACGAGCAGTACTTC	CASSLWTGGYEQYF
TRBV7-9	TRBD1	few	TRBJ1-4	TGTGCCAGCAGCTCCGACAGGGGGAATGAAAAACTGTTTTTT	CASSSDRGNEKLFF
TRBV6-1	TRBD1	-	TRBJ1-5	TGTGCCAGCAACCGACAGGGGGAGAATCAGCCCCAGCATTTT	CASNRQGENQPQHF
TRBV11-2	-	few	TRBJ2-3	TGTGCCAGCAGCTTAGGGTTGGCGGGAAGCACAGATACGCAGTATTTT	CASSLGLAGSTDTQYF
TRBV19	TRBD1	-	TRBJ2-1	TGTGCCAGTATCCCTCGCGGGACAGGGGGAAGCAATGAGCAGTTCTTC	CASIPRGTGGSNEQFF
TRBV28	-	-	TRBJ2-5	TGTGCCAGCAGTCTAATGGAGACCCAGTACTTC	CASSLMETQYF
TRBV28	-	-	TRBJ2-3	TGTGCCAGCAGTTATGCAGTCACCACAGATACGCAGTATTTT	CASSYAVTTDTQYF
TRBV5-6	-	few	TRBJ2-2	TGTGCCAGCAGCCCTGTGACCGGGGAGCTGTTTTTT	CASSPVTGELFF
TRBV28	-	-	TRBJ1-1	TGTGCCAGCAGACCCACAGGGAGGAACACTGAAGCTTTCTTT	CASRPTGRNTEAFF
TRBV7-2	TRBD1	few	TRBJ2-1	TGTGCCAGCACCCTTCGACAGGGGGGGAACAATGAGCAGTTCTTC	CASTLRQGGNNEQFF
TRBV5-1	-	few	TRBJ2-3	TGCGCCAGCAGCTTGGACACTAGCAGGGATACGCAGTATTTT	CASSLDTSRDTQYF
TRBV9	-	few	TRBJ2-1	TGTGCCAGCAGCGTTGGGTCCTTGGGAGTGGGCAATGAGCAGTTCTTC	CASSVGSLGVGNEQFF
TRBV7-2	-	-	TRBJ2-3	TGTGCCAGCAGCTTAGGGGGGCGCACAGATACGCAGTATTTT	CASSLGGRTDTQYF
TRBV18	TRBD1	-	TRBJ1-2	TGTGCCAGCTCACCTGGACAGGGTAATGGCTACACCTTC	CASSPGQGNGYTF
TRBV10-2	TRBD2	few	TRBJ2-7	TGCGCCAGCAGTGAGCCGGGACTAGCTGGCTACGAGCAGTACTTC	CASSEPGLAGYEQYF
TRBV19	TRBD2	-	TRBJ2-3	TGTGCCAGTAGAGCGGCTAGCGGGAGTTGGAACACAGATACGCAGTATTTT	CASRAASGSWNTDTQYF
TRBV15	TRBD2	few	TRBJ2-7	TGTGCCACCAGCAGAGTAGCGGGGTCCTACGAGCAGTACTTC	CATSRVAGSYEQYF
TRBV11-2	-	few	TRBJ2-6	TGTGCCAGCAGTCCTCCGGGACACACCTCTGGGGCCAACGTCCTGACTTTC	CASSPPGHTSGANVLTF